Listed below are T cell receptor beta chains from one sample, sequenced in a study of shared clonotypes between healthy human individuals. Method: immunoSEQ multiplex PCR; TCRdb's copy keeps in-frame clones and lacks some. The table has 1.4 million to 1.5 million clones, roughly 96% seen once. The sequenced material came from naive CD4+ T cells sorted from blood. The receptors originated from a man younger than 45 in good health. CDR3s include the opening cysteine and the closing phenylalanine or tryptophan. A D gene is named only where the DNA matches it firmly. The size field is filled for only some rows; it gives once, few, many or a size class.

abundance	d_gene	v_gene	j_gene	CDR3aa	CDR3nt
NA	NA	TRBV5-5	TRBJ2-7	CASSSRQGRTYEQYF	TGTGCCAGCAGCTCCAGACAAGGTAGAACCTACGAGCAGTACTTC
NA	TRBD1	TRBV9	TRBJ1-2	CASSTGTANYGYTF	TGTGCCAGCAGCACAGGGACAGCTAACTATGGCTACACCTTC
NA	TRBD2	TRBV2	TRBJ2-1	CASSKARSKAGGHYNEQFF	TGTGCCAGCAGTAAGGCCAGGAGTAAAGCGGGAGGGCACTACAATGAGCAGTTCTTC
NA	NA	TRBV21-1	TRBJ1-5	CASSKEEGGSQPQHF	TGTGCCAGCAGCAAAGAGGAAGGGGGATCTCAGCCCCAGCATTTT
NA	NA	TRBV7-9	TRBJ2-3	CASSSLGRNYAGDTQYF	TGTGCCAGCAGCTCCCTTGGCCGGAACTATGCGGGAGATACGCAGTATTTT
NA	NA	TRBV11-2	TRBJ2-3	CASSIQTDTQYF	TGTGCCAGCAGCATCCAAACAGATACGCAGTATTTT
NA	TRBD1	TRBV10-3	TRBJ1-6	CAISGQGRTTNSPLHF	TGTGCCATCAGTGGACAGGGTCGAACGACGAATTCACCCCTCCACTTT
NA	NA	TRBV4-3	TRBJ2-5	CASSPRGSETQYF	TGCGCCAGCAGCCCCCGAGGGTCAGAGACCCAGTACTTC
NA	NA	TRBV5-4	TRBJ2-7	CASSLAQPPGEQYF	TGTGCCAGCAGCTTGGCGCAGCCGCCGGGTGAGCAGTACTTC
NA	TRBD2	TRBV25-1	TRBJ2-2	CASSEPSGRANTGELFF	TGTGCCAGCAGTGAACCTAGCGGGAGGGCGAACACCGGGGAGCTGTTTTTT
NA	NA	TRBV5-1	TRBJ1-2	CASSLGTPGGYTF	TGCGCCAGCAGCTTGGGCACACCAGGAGGCTACACCTTC
NA	NA	TRBV19	TRBJ2-3	CASSVPRADTQYF	TGTGCCAGTAGTGTCCCGAGGGCGGATACGCAGTATTTT
NA	NA	TRBV2	TRBJ2-5	CASSRNLRETQYF	TGTGCCAGCAGCCGCAATCTAAGGGAGACCCAGTACTTC
NA	NA	TRBV7-2	TRBJ1-5	CASSLEGVGNQPQHF	TGTGCCAGCAGCTTAGAGGGGGTTGGCAATCAGCCCCAGCATTTT
once	TRBD1	TRBV6-6	TRBJ2-1	CASSYRGQASYNEQFF	TGTGCCAGCAGTTACCGGGGACAGGCCTCCTACAATGAGCAGTTCTTC
NA	NA	TRBV5-4	TRBJ2-4	CASSLGGTSLAKNIQYF	TGTGCCAGCAGCTTGGGCGGGACCTCGCTAGCCAAAAACATTCAGTACTTC
NA	TRBD2	TRBV18	TRBJ2-3	CASSQGLAIVEDTQYF	TGTGCCAGCTCCCAGGGACTAGCGATAGTTGAAGATACGCAGTATTTT
NA	TRBD1	TRBV7-2	TRBJ1-2	CASSFRGNYGYTF	TGTGCCAGCAGCTTCAGGGGGAACTATGGCTACACCTTC
NA	TRBD2	TRBV6-1	TRBJ2-3	CASSGGTSGEADTQYF	TGTGCCAGCAGTGGCGGGACTAGCGGAGAGGCAGATACGCAGTATTTT
once	NA	TRBV19	TRBJ2-4	CASSIPEGIQYF	TGTGCCAGTAGTATTCCCGAAGGCATTCAGTACTTC
NA	TRBD2	TRBV9	TRBJ2-3	CASSVAGGAVDTQYF	TGTGCCAGCAGCGTAGCGGGAGGGGCCGTAGATACGCAGTATTTT
NA	NA	TRBV14	TRBJ2-7	CASSQEYEQYF	TGTGCCAGCAGCCAAGAGTACGAGCAGTACTTC
NA	TRBD2	TRBV9	TRBJ2-2	CASSVPAGDTGELFF	TGTGCCAGCAGCGTTCCCGCGGGGGACACCGGGGAGCTGTTTTTT
NA	NA	TRBV9	TRBJ1-1	CASSAAGTMNTEAFF	TGTGCCAGCAGCGCAGCCGGGACAATGAACACTGAAGCTTTCTTT
NA	NA	TRBV5-4	TRBJ1-6	CASSLTGFFDSPLHF	TGTGCCAGCAGCCTAACAGGGTTTTTCGATTCACCCCTCCACTTT
NA	TRBD1	TRBV9	TRBJ2-7	CASSVGQGTYEQYF	TGTGCCAGCAGCGTCGGACAGGGCACCTACGAGCAGTACTTC